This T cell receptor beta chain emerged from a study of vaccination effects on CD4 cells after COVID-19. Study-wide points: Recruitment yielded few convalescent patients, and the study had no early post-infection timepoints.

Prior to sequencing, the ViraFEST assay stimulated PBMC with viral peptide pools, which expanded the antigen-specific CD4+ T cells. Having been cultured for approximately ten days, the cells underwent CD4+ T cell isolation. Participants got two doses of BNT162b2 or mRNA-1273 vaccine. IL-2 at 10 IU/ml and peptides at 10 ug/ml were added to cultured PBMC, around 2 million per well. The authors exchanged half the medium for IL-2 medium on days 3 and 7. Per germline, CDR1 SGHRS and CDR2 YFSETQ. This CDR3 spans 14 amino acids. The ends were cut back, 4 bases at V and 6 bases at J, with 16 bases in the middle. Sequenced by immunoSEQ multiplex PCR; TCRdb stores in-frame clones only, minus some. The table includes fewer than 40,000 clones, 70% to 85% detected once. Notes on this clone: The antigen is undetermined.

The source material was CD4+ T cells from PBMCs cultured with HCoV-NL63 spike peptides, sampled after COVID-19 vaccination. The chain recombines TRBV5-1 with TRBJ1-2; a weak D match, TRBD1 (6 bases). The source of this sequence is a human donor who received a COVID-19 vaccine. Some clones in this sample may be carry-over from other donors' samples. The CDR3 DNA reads TGCGCCAGCAGCCCGACAGGTCTGGAAGATGGCTACACCTTC. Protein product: CASSPTGLEDGYTF.